A selection of T cell receptor beta chains follows, all from one sample in a study of OX40 agonist ivuxolimab in advanced cancers. Only in-frame clones appear in the TCRdb table, and some are missing; sequencing was by immunoSEQ multiplex PCR. Altogether about 66,000 clones are present, roughly 85% being singletons, with the ten largest covering about 8.2%. The sequencing here drew on CD4+ or CD8+ T cells sorted from blood, taken in a trial of the OX40 agonist ivuxolimab. All receptors derive from an adult with an advanced solid tumor such as melanoma, head and neck, liver or kidney cancer. Both conserved end residues are trimmed from each CDR3. Fields, in order: CDR3 protein, V gene, J gene.

ASSLGWGRSDEKLF	TRBV7-2	TRBJ1-4
ASSVAGGRDTQY	TRBV5-1	TRBJ2-3
SAGGVGEQY	TRBV20-1	TRBJ2-7
ASIRRKQPQH	TRBV23-1	TRBJ1-5
ASSPTKQGGEQY	TRBV18	TRBJ2-7
ASSSEGRGGEKLF	TRBV5-1	TRBJ1-4
ASSLDYAGEQY	TRBV11-3	TRBJ2-7
ASSRSGTAINEQF	TRBV28	TRBJ2-1
ASSPTPPPRGG	TRBV7-2	TRBJ1-1
ASSPRTGGEAEAF	TRBV7-8	TRBJ1-1
ASSRAGQEPKNIQY	TRBV6-4	TRBJ2-4
ASSTGTGPNIVTEKLF	TRBV5-1	TRBJ1-4
ASSLDSGTGLREQY	TRBV7-2	TRBJ2-7
ASSPAGQVGENSPLH	TRBV11-3	TRBJ1-6
ASSWSGSTTEAF	TRBV7-3	TRBJ1-1
ASSLAGGFEPQH	TRBV7-9	TRBJ1-5
ASSERQPSNQPQH	TRBV2	TRBJ1-5
ASRNVPGDEKLF	TRBV5-1	TRBJ1-4
ASSFGRAANTIY	TRBV28	TRBJ1-3
ASRATGRAESNGKLF	TRBV10-2	TRBJ1-4
ASSVEENTEAF	TRBV6-4	TRBJ1-1
ASSQDQGARETQY	TRBV4-3	TRBJ2-5
ASSPGSGGRSDTQY	TRBV5-1	TRBJ2-3
ASSLPGRNQPQH	TRBV18	TRBJ1-5
ATSIERGVTDTQY	TRBV15	TRBJ2-3
ASSLTFRVAGASLGTDTQY	TRBV5-1	TRBJ2-3
ASRDFYSNQPQH	TRBV7-2	TRBJ1-5
ASSPPSSRGLYGYT	TRBV18	TRBJ1-2
ASSLGGQGNEKLF	TRBV5-5	TRBJ1-4